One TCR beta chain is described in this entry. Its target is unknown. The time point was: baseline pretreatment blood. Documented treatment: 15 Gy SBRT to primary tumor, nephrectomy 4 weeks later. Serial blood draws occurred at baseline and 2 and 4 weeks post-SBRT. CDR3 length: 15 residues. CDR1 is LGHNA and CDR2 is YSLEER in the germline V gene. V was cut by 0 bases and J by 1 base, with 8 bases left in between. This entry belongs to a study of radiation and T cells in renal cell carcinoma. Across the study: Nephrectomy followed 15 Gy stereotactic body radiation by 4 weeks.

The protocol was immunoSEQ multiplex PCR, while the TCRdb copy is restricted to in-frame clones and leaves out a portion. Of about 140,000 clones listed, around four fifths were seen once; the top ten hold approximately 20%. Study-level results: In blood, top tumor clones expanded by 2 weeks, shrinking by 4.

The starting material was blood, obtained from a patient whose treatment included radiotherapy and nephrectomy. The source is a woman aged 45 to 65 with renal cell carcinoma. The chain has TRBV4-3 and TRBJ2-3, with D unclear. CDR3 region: CASSQDRLGTDTQYF. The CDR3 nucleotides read TGCGCCAGCAGCCAAGATCGTCTGGGCACAGATACGCAGTATTTT.